The subject of this entry is one T cell receptor (beta chain). Its target is not known. This sample was taken from a study of cytomegalovirus exposure and HLA in healthy donors. Study context: Tens of millions of unique TCRs from HLA-typed donors were held in an early data release.

The PCR had 60 Vbeta and 13 Jbeta primers. In the source study's methods: Approximately 11 million of the about 80 million unique TCR beta chains counted in a later analysis were shared. Using immunoSEQ multiplex PCR, the repertoire was profiled, and TCRdb retains in-frame clones only, with some absent. The V and J calls and clone size come from that table; D and trimming were worked out from the DNA. The sample lists more than 100,000 clones; under 80% were seen once. The study, taken as a whole, reports: In a later analysis, HLA-C alleles had the fewest associated TCRs, DRB1 alleles the most.

The CDR3 runs 12 residues. Trimming removed 4 bases from V and 6 bases from J, with 10 bases in between. Per germline, CDR1 SGHTA and CDR2 FQGTGA. The sequencing input was PBMCs. V gene TRBV7-3 combines with J gene TRBJ2-7, with D uncertain. The origin of this receptor is a woman aged 18-29 years in good health and CMV-seropositive. The CDR3 region is CASSSYPGEQYF. The DNA for the CDR3 is TGTGCCAGCAGCTCATATCCCGGCGAGCAGTACTTC.